This T cell receptor (beta chain) came from a study of cytomegalovirus exposure and HLA in healthy donors. Whole-study results and caveats: HLA-A and HLA-B allele assignments for most subjects were reportedly predicted accurately using TCR beta sequences. In vitro experiments confirmed that three CMV-associated chains were specific for CMV antigens. A previous analysis found most TCR beta V segments productive roughly 90% or roughly 30% of the time.

PCR used 60 Vbeta primers and 13 Jbeta primers. Measured with immunoSEQ multiplex PCR; TCRdb has only the in-frame clones, and not every one. In the table there are roughly 89,000 clones, around 74% of which are singletons. With respect to this clone: Its antigen is currently unknown.

Material for sequencing was PBMCs. The clonotype was recovered from a man aged 25-45 years in good health and CMV-seropositive.

The CDR3 DNA follows: TGTGCCAGCAGCTCGAGCCTAAGCTCCTATAATTCACCCCTCCACTTT. Its protein is CASSSSLSSYNSPLHF. The chain carries TRBV7-8 and TRBJ1-6; D is ambiguous. Trimming pared 4 bases from V and 0 bases from J, leaving 10 bases between. This CDR3 has 16 amino acids. Germline CDR1 and CDR2: SGHVS and FQNEAQ. The full variable domain, rest sourced from reference TRBV7-8 and TRBJ1-6, is GAGVSQSPRYKVAKRGQDVALRCDPISGHVSLFWYQQALGQGPEFLTYFQNEAQLDKSGLPSDRFFAERPEGSVSTLKIQRTQQEDSAVYLCASSSSLSSYNSPLHFGNGTRLTVT.